The clone carrying this TCR beta chain was detected a few times. Each CDR3 protein gets one entry after TCRdb re-called the RT-PCR reads with MiXCR. The repertoire holds approximately 170,000 distinct CDR3 sequences, with 13% to 15% as singletons. The data were taken from a study of response to subunit inactivated influenza vaccine. The CDR3 spans 14 residues. Trimming took off 3 bases at V and 10 bases at J, with 16 bases between the two ends. The chain is built from TRBV12-3 or TRBV12-4 and TRBJ2-1; maybe TRBD2 (5 bases). This sequence was found in a man between 50 and 59 years old who received an inactivated influenza vaccine. Sequencing used CD8+ T cells sorted from PBMCs, obtained 5 days after vaccination. This CDR3 reads CASSFVDSPGEQFF. CDR3 DNA: TGTGCCAGCAGTTTCGTGGACTCCCCGGGGGAGCAGTTCTTC.